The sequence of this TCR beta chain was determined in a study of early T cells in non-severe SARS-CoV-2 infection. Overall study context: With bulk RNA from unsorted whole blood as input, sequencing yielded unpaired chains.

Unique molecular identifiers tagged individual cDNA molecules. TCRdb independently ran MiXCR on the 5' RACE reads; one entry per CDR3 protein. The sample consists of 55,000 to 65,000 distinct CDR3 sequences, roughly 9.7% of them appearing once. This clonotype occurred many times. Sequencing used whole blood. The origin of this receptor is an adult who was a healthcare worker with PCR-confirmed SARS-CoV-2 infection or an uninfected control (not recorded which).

The DNA of the CDR3 is TGCGCCACTCGACGGGATGCGATCTCCTACGAGCAGTACTTC. This translates into CATRRDAISYEQYF. The chain joins TRBV5-1 to TRBJ2-7, with D perhaps TRBD2 (5 bases). The CDR3 consists of 14 residues. V was cut by 9 bases and J by 0 bases, with 16 bases left in between. Germline V gives CDR1 SGHRS, CDR2 YFSETQ.